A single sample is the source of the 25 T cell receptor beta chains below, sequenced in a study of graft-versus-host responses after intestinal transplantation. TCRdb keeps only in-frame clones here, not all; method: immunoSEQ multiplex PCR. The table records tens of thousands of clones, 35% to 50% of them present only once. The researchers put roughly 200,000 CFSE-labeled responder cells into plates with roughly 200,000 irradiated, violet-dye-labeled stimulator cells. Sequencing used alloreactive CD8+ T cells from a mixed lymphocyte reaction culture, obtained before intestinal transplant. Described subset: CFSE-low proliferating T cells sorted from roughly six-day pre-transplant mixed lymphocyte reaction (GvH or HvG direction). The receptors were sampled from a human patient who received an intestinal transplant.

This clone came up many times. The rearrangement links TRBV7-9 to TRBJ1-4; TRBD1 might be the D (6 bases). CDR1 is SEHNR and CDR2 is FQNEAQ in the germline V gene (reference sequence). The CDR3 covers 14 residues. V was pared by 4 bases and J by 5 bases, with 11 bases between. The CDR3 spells CASSWGAENEKLFF. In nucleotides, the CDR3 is TGTGCCAGCAGCTGGGGGGCGGAAAATGAAAAACTGTTTTTT.

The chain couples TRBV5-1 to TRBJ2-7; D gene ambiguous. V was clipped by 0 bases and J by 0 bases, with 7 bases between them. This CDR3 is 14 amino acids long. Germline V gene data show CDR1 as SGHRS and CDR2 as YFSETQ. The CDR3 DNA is TGCGCCAGCAGCTTGGATGGATTCTCCTACGAGCAGTACTTC. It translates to CASSLDGFSYEQYF.

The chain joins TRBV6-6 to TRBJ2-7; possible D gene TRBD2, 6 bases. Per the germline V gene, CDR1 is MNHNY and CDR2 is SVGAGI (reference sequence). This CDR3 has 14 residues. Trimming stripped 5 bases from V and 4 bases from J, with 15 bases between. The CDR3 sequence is CASSRDGGFYEQYF. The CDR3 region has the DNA TGTGCCAGCAGTCGGGACGGGGGATTTTACGAGCAGTACTTC.

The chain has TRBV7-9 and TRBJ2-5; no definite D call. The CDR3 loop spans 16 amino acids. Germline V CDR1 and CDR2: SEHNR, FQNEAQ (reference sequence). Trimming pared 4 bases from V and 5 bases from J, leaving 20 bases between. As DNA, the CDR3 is TGTGCCAGCAGCTCCCAAACCAGCTACCTCAGGGAGACCCAGTACTTC. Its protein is CASSSQTSYLRETQYF.

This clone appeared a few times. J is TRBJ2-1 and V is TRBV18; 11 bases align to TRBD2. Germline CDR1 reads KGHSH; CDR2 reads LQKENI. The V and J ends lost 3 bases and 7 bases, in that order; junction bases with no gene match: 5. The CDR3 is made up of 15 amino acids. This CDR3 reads CASSPQGLAVNEQFF. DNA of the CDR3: TGTGCCAGCTCACCCCAGGGACTAGCGGTTAATGAGCAGTTCTTC. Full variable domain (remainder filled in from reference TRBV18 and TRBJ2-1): NAGVMQNPRHLVRRRGQEARLRCSPMKGHSHVYWYRQLPEEGLKFMVYLQKENIIDESGMPKERFSAEFPKEGPSILRIQQVVRGDSAAYFCASSPQGLAVNEQFFGPGTRLTVL.

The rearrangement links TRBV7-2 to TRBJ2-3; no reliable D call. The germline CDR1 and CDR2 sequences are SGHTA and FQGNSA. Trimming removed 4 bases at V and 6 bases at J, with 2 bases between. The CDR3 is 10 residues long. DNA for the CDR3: TGTGCCAGCAGCTCGGATACGCAGTATTTT. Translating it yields CASSSDTQYF.

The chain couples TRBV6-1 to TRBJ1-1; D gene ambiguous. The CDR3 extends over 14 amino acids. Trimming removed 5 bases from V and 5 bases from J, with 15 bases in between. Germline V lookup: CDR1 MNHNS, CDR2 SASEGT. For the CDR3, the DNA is TGTGCCAGCAGTTATCTTGGGGTGGGGACTGAAGCTTTCTTT. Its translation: CASSYLGVGTEAFF.

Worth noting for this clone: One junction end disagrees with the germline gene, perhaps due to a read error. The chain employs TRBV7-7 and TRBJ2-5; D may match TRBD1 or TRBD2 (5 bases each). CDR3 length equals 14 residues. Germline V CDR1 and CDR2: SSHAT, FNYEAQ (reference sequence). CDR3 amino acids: CASSLGRVQETQYF. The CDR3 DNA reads TGTGCTAGCAGCTTGGGACGGGTCCAAGAGACCCAGTACTTC.

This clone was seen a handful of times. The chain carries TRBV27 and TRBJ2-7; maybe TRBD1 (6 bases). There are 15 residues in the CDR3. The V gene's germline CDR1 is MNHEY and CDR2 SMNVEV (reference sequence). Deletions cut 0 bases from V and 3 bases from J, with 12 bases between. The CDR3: CASSLSTGLSYEQYF. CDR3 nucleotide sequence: TGTGCCAGCAGTTTATCAACAGGGCTAAGCTACGAGCAGTACTTC.

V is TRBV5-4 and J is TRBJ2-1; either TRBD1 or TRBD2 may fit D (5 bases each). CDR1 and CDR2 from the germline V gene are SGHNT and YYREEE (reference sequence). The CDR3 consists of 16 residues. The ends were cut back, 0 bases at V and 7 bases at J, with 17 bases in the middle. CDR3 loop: CASSLEVGDPRNEQFF. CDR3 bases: TGTGCCAGCAGCTTGGAGGTGGGGGACCCCAGGAATGAGCAGTTCTTC.

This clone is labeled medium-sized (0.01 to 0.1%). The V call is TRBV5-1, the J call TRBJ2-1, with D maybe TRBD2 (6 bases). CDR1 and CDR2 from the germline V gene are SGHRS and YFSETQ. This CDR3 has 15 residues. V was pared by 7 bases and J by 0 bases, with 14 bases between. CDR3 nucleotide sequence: TGCGCCAGCGCGGCGGGATCGAGCTCCTACAATGAGCAGTTCTTC. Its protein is CASAAGSSSYNEQFF.

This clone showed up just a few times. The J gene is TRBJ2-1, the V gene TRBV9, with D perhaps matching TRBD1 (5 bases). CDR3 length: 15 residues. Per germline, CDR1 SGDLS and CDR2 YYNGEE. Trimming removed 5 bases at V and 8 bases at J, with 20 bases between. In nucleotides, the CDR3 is TGTGCCAGCAGTCGTCAGGGCTCAGAAAGGGATGAGCAGTTCTTC. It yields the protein CASSRQGSERDEQFF.

CDR3 nucleotide sequence: TGCGCCAGCAGCGGGGCCCTGGACCACTATGGCTACACCTTC. Translated, it gives CASSGALDHYGYTF. The chain couples TRBV5-1 to TRBJ1-2; D might be TRBD1 (5 bases). The CDR3 is 14 amino acids. The germline V and J ends were trimmed by 4 bases and 3 bases, with 13 bases remaining between them. The germline V gene encodes CDR1 SGHRS and CDR2 YFSETQ.

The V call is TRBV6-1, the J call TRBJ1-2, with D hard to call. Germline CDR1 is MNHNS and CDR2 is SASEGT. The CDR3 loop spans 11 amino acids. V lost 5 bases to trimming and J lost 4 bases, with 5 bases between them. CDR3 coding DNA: TGTGCCAGCAGTTCTCCCTATGGCTACACCTTC. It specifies CASSSPYGYTF.

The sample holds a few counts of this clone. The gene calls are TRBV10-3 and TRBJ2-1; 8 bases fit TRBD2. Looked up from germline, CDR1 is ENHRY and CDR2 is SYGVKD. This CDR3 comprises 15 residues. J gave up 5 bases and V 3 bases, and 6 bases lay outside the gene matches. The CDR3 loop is CAISDRLAGNNEQFF. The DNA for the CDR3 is TGTGCCATCAGTGATAGGCTAGCGGGCAACAATGAGCAGTTCTTC.

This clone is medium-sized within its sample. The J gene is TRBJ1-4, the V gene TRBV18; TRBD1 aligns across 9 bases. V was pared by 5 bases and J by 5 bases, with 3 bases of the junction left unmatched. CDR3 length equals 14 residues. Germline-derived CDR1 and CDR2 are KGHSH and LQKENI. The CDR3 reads CASSSGTGNEKLFF. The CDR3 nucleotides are TGTGCCAGCTCATCCGGGACAGGGAATGAAAAACTGTTTTTT. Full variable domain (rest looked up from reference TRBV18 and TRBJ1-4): NAGVMQNPRHLVRRRGQEARLRCSPMKGHSHVYWYRQLPEEGLKFMVYLQKENIIDESGMPKERFSAEFPKEGPSILRIQQVVRGDSAAYFCASSSGTGNEKLFFGSGTQLSVL.

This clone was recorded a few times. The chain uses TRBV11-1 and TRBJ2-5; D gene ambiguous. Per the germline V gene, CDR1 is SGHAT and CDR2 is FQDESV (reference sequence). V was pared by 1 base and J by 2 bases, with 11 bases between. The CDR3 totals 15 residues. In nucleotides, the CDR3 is TGTGCCAGCAGCTTAGGCAGTTTTGGGCAAGAGACCCAGTACTTC. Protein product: CASSLGSFGQETQYF.

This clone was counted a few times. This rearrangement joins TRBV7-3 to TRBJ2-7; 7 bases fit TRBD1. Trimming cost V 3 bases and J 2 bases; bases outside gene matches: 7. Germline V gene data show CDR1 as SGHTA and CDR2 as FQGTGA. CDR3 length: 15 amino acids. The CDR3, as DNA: TGTGCCAGCAGCTTGGCGACAGGGTCGACCTACGAGCAGTACTTC. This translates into CASSLATGSTYEQYF.

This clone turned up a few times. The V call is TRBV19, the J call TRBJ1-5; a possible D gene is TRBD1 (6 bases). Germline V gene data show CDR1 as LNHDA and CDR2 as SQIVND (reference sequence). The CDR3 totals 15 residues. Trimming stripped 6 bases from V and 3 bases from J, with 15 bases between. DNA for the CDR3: TGTGCCAGTAGACCCTGGGGGGCACTCAATCAGCCCCAGCATTTT. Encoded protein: CASRPWGALNQPQHF.

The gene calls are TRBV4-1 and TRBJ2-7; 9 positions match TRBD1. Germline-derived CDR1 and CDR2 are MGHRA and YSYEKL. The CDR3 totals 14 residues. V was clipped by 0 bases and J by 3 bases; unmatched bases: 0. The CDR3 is CASSQETGGYEQYF. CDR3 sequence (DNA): TGCGCCAGCAGCCAAGAGACAGGGGGCTACGAGCAGTACTTC.

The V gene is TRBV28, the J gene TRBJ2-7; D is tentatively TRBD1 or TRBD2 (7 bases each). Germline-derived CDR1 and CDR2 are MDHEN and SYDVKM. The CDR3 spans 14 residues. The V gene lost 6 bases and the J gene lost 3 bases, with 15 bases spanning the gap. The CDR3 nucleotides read TGTGCCAGCAGCTCCCCAGGGGGGGTCTACGAGCAGTACTTC. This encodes CASSSPGGVYEQYF. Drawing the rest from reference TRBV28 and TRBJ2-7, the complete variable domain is DVKVTQSSRYLVKRTGEKVFLECVQDMDHENMFWYRQDPGLGLRLIYFSYDVKMKEKGDIPEGYSVSREKKERFSLILESASTNQTSMYLCASSSPGGVYEQYFGPGTRLTVT.

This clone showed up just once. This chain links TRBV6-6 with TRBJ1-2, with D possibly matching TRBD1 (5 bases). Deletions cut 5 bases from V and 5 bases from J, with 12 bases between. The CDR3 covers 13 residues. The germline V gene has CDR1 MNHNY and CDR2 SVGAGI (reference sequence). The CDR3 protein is CASSRAGGYGYTF. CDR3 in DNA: TGTGCCAGCAGTAGAGCCGGGGGTTATGGCTACACCTTC.

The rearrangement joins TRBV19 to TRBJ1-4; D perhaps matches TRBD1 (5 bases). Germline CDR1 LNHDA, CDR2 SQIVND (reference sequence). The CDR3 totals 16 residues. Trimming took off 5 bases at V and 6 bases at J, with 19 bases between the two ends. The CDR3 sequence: CASSPLGQGMDEKLFF. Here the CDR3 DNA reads TGTGCCAGTAGTCCCCTTGGTCAGGGAATGGATGAAAAACTGTTTTTT.

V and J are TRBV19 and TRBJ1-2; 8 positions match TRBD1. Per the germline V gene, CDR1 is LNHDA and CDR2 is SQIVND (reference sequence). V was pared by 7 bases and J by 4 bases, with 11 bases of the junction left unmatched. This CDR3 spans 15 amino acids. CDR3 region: CASITSGGAGYGYTF. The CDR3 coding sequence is TGTGCCAGTATCACATCAGGGGGCGCCGGCTATGGCTACACCTTC. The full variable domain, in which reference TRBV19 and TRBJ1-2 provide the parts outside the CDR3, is DGGITQSPKYLFRKEGQNVTLSCEQNLNHDAMYWYRQDPGQGLRLIYYSQIVNDFQKGDIAEGYSVSREKKESFPLTVTSAQKNPTAFYLCASITSGGAGYGYTFGSGTRLTVV.

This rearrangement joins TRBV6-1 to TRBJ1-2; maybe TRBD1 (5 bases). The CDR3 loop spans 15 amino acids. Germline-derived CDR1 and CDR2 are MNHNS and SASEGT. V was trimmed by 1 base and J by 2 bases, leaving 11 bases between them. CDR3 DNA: TGTGCCAGCAGTGAAGAGAACAGGAGGAACTATGGCTACACCTTC. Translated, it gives CASSEENRRNYGYTF.